The 10 T cell receptor beta chains presented below share a single source sample, sequenced in a study of cytomegalovirus exposure and HLA in healthy donors. Vbeta (60) and Jbeta (13) primers were used in the PCR. TCRdb keeps only in-frame clones here, not all; method: immunoSEQ multiplex PCR. The sample consists of about 190,000 clones, roughly 73% of them appearing once. Sequenced input: PBMCs. These receptors all stem from a woman under 40 in good health and CMV-seropositive.

The rearrangement uses TRBV29-1 and TRBJ1-2, with 10 positions matching TRBD1. Germline lookup yields CDR1 SQVTM and CDR2 ANQGSEA. The V gene end was trimmed by 6 bases and the J gene end by 4 bases; junction bases not matched to a gene: 26. This CDR3 has 20 residues. CDR3 bases: TGCAGCGTCAAGACCCTGGGACAGGGGCCGCAGCGGGCATCTATCTATGGCTACACCTTC. It codes for CSVKTLGQGPQRASIYGYTF.

This chain links TRBV7-3 with TRBJ2-1; TRBD2 matches 7 bases. The CDR3 has 16 residues. The V gene's germline CDR1 is SGHTA and CDR2 FQGTGA. Germline trimming cut 5 bases from V and 1 base from J; bases unmatched to any gene: 8. The CDR3 DNA reads as TGTGCCAGCAGCCCAAGAGCGGGAAGGTCCTACAATGAGCAGTTCTTC. This codes for CASSPRAGRSYNEQFF.

Of note for this clone: Other DNA sequences in this sample translate to the same CDR3. The gene calls are TRBV7-2 and TRBJ1-5; no definite D call. This CDR3 comprises 12 residues. Trimming took off 5 bases at V and 5 bases at J, with 7 bases between the two ends. The germline V gene has CDR1 SGHTA and CDR2 FQGNSA. Here the CDR3 reads CASSLFDQPQHF. The CDR3 region has the DNA TGTGCCAGCAGCCTCTTCGATCAGCCCCAGCATTTT.

V is TRBV18 and J is TRBJ2-2; D is possibly TRBD2 (6 bases). There are 17 residues in the CDR3. Trimming stripped 6 bases from V and 3 bases from J, with 20 bases between. Germline lookup yields CDR1 KGHSH and CDR2 LQKENI. CDR3 coding DNA: TGTGCCAGCTCCCCCGGGCCCGGGAGAGGTGACACCGGGGAGCTGTTTTTT. Protein sequence: CASSPGPGRGDTGELFF.

The chain joins TRBV28 to TRBJ2-3; 8 bases map to TRBD1. Germline V gene data show CDR1 as MDHEN and CDR2 as SYDVKM. There are 15 residues in the CDR3. J lost 3 bases, V lost 6 bases, and 8 bases had no gene match. The CDR3 here is CASRGTGGITDTQYF. CDR3 DNA sequence: TGTGCCAGCAGGGGTACAGGGGGGATAACAGATACGCAGTATTTT.

The sample holds one count of this clone. This chain joins TRBV6-5 and TRBJ2-5, with 7 bases lining up with TRBD1. Trimming at V came to 5 bases and at J to 5 bases, leaving 8 bases not matched to a gene. Per germline, CDR1 MNHEY and CDR2 SVGAGI. This CDR3 is 14 amino acids long. This CDR3 reads CASSPRQGWETQYF. Here the CDR3 DNA reads TGTGCCAGCAGTCCCCGACAGGGTTGGGAGACCCAGTACTTC.

V usage is TRBV30 and J usage is TRBJ1-2; TRBD1 aligns across 8 bases. The junction had 5 bases not matched to a gene; V was cut back by 1 base and J by 7 bases. Germline loops: CDR1 GTSNPN, CDR2 SVGIG (reference sequence). There are 13 residues in the CDR3. The CDR3 sequence is CAWSEWQGAGYTF. Written as DNA, the CDR3 is TGTGCCTGGAGTGAGTGGCAGGGGGCTGGCTACACCTTC.

The chain recombines TRBV5-1 with TRBJ1-2; a possible D gene is TRBD1 (5 bases). Germline loops: CDR1 SGHRS, CDR2 YFSETQ. V was trimmed by 0 bases and J by 7 bases, leaving 13 bases between them. There are 14 residues in the CDR3. The DNA of the CDR3 is TGCGCCAGCAGCTTGGCCGGGACGGAGGGTGGCTACACCTTC. Translating gives CASSLAGTEGGYTF.

This clone was seen only once. V and J are TRBV30 and TRBJ2-1, with a weak D call TRBD2 (6 bases). This CDR3 comprises 15 residues. Trimming stripped 4 bases from V and 8 bases from J, with 21 bases between. The germline V gene encodes CDR1 GTSNPN and CDR2 SVGIG (reference sequence). The CDR3 DNA follows: TGTGCCTGGATTCCCCATCGCGGGGCAGGCCATGAGCAGTTCTTC. The encoded protein is CAWIPHRGAGHEQFF. The full variable domain, in which reference TRBV30 and TRBJ2-1 provide the parts outside the CDR3, is SQTIHQWPATLVQPVGSPLSLECTVEGTSNPNLYWYRQAAGRGLQLLFYSVGIGQISSEVPQNLSASRPQDRQFILSSKKLLLSDSGFYLCAWIPHRGAGHEQFFGPGTRLTVL.

This chain links TRBV6-1 with TRBJ2-1; D possibly corresponds to TRBD2 (6 bases). The CDR3 totals 16 residues. CDR1 and CDR2 from the germline V gene are MNHNS and SASEGT. The V and J ends lost 2 bases and 8 bases respectively, with 19 bases between them. The CDR3 DNA reads as TGTGCCAGCAGTGAATTTGGGGCTGGGGGGTTTGATGAGCAGTTCTTC. Translating it yields CASSEFGAGGFDEQFF.